The sequence of this T cell receptor beta chain was determined in a study of blood T cell repertoires in COVID-19. Study as a whole: Both acute and convalescent COVID-19 samples were obtained from the United States, Italy and Spain. T cells, B-cell-depleted T cells, or PBMCs supplied cDNA or gDNA.

This CDR3 comprises 14 residues. The V and J ends lost 1 base and 6 bases, in that order; junction bases with no gene match: 3. CDR1 and CDR2 from the germline V gene are MGHRA and YSYEKL. Participants reported their clinical history, and cohort assignment relied on those reports. Donors in Cohort 3 who had recovered were those with two negative PCRs, healthcare professional clearance, or resolution of their symptoms. Clones were sequenced by immunoSEQ multiplex PCR, and TCRdb holds only the in-frame ones, with some missing. The data hold some 390,000 clones, with under 90% observed a single time. Sequenced material: PBMCs or T cells enriched from blood (not recorded which). This chain joins TRBV4-1 and TRBJ1-2, with TRBD1 matching 9 bases. The TCR originated in a woman in her 30s who had recovered from COVID-19. CDR3 in DNA: TGCGCCAGCAGCCAAGGGGACAGGGAGCATGGCTACACCTTC. It translates to CASSQGDREHGYTF.